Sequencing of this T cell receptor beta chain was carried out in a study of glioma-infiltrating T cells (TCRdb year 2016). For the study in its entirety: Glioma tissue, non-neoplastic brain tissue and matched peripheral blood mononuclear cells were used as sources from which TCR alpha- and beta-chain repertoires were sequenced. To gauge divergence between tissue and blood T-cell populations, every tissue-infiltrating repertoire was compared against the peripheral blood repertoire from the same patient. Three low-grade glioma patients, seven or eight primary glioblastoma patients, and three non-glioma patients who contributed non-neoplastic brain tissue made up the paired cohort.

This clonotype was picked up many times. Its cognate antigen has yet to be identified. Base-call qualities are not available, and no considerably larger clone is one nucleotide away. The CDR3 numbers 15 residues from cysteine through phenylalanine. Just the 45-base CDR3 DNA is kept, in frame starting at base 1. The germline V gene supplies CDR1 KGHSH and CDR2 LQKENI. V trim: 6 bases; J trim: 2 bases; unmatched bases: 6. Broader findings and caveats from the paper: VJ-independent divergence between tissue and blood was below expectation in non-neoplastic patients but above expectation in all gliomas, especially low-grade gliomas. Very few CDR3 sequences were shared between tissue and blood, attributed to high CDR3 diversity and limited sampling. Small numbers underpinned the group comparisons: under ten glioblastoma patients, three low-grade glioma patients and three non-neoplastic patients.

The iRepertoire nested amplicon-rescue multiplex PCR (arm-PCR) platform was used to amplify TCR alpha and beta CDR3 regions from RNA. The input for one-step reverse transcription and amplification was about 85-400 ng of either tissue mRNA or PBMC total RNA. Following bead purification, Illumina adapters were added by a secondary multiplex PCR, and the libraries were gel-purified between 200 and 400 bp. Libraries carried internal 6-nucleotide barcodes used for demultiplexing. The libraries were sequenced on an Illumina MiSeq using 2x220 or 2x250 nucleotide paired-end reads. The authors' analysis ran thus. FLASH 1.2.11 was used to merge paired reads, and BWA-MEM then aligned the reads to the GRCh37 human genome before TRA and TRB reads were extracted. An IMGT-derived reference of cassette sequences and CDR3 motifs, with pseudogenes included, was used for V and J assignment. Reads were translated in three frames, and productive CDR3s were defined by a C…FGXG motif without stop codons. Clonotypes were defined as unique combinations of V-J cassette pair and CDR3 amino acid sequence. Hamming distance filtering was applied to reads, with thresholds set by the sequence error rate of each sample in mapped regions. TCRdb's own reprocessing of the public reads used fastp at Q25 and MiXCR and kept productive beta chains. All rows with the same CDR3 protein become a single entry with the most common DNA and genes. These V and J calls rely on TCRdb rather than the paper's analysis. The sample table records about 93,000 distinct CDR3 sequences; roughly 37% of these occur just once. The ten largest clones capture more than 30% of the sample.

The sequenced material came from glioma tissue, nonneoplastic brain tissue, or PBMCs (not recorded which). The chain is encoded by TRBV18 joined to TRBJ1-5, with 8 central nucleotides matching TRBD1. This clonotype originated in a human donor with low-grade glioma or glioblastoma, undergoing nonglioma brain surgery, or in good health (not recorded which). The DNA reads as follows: TGTGCCAGCTCCCGAGACAGGGGTGGCAATCAGCCCCAGCATTTT. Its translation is CASSRDRGGNQPQHF. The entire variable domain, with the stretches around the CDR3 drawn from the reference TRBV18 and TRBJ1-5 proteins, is NAGVMQNPRHLVRRRGQEARLRCSPMKGHSHVYWYRQLPEEGLKFMVYLQKENIIDESGMPKERFSAEFPKEGPSILRIQQVVRGDSAAYFCASSRDRGGNQPQHFGDGTRLSIL.